Below are 27 T cell receptor beta chains sequenced from a single sample in a study of blood T cell repertoires in COVID-19. The protocol was immunoSEQ multiplex PCR, while the TCRdb copy is restricted to in-frame clones and leaves out a portion. The data hold 200,000 or so clones, with around 80% observed a single time. Sequencing was performed on PBMCs or T cells enriched from blood (not recorded which). These receptors originate from a man aged 60 to 69 who had recovered from COVID-19.

This clone was seen more than once but under ten times. The chain employs TRBV19 and TRBJ1-3; D is possibly TRBD1 (6 bases). This CDR3 has 15 residues. Trimming took 3 bases from V and 0 from J, leaving 9 bases between them. Germline lookup yields CDR1 LNHDA and CDR2 SQIVND (reference sequence). For the CDR3, the DNA is TGTGCCAGTAGTATTCCGGACAGCTCTGGAAACACCATATATTTT. This gives the protein CASSIPDSSGNTIYF.

The chain recombines TRBV9 with TRBJ2-3; no clear D. The CDR3 loop spans 13 amino acids. Germline V CDR1 and CDR2: SGDLS, YYNGEE. Trimming shortened V by 1 base and J by 2 bases, and 5 bases separated the two germline ends. The CDR3 reads CASSVWLTDTQYF. DNA of the CDR3: TGTGCCAGCAGCGTATGGCTCACAGATACGCAGTATTTT.

The genes are TRBV5-8 and TRBJ1-1, with D unclear. The CDR3 sequence is 12 residues long. Germline-derived CDR1 and CDR2 are SGHTS and YDEGEE. V lost 4 bases, J lost 1 base, and 5 bases lay in between. The CDR3 sequence is CASSRRNTEAFF. Written as DNA, the CDR3 is TGTGCCAGCAGCCGTCGGAACACTGAAGCTTTCTTT.

The chain carries TRBV5-6 and TRBJ2-6, with D uncertain. Germline V CDR1 and CDR2: SGHDT, YYEEEE. The CDR3 runs 16 residues. Between the trimmed V and J ends, which lost 0 bases and 2 bases, there was a span of 9 bases. The chain's CDR3 is CASSLAPSAGANVLTF. In nucleotides, the CDR3 is TGTGCCAGCAGCTTGGCTCCATCGGCTGGGGCCAACGTCCTGACTTTC.

CDR3 sequence reads: CASRIQGSSYNEQFF. CDR3 sequence (DNA): TGTGCCAGCAGGATACAGGGGTCCTCCTACAATGAGCAGTTCTTC. The chain combines TRBV6-5 with TRBJ2-1; 7 nucleotides match TRBD1. V was clipped by 6 bases and J by 0 bases; unmatched bases: 5. Germline V CDR1 and CDR2: MNHEY, SVGAGI. This CDR3 is built from 15 residues.

The genes are TRBV10-3 and TRBJ1-2, with 8 bases identical to TRBD1. CDR1 and CDR2 from the germline V gene are ENHRY and SYGVKD. The CDR3 totals 13 residues. V shed 6 bases and J 2 bases; nucleotides not matched to a gene: 2. The CDR3, as DNA: TGTGCCATCAGGGACAGGGAGAACTATGGCTACACCTTC. It translates to CAIRDRENYGYTF.

V and J are TRBV24-1 and TRBJ2-2; D may be TRBD1 (6 bases). This CDR3 is built from 16 residues. The germline V gene encodes CDR1 KGHDR and CDR2 SFDVKD. V lost 5 bases and J lost 0, with 12 bases in between. The chain's CDR3 is CATSGNRASNTGELFF. As DNA, the CDR3 is TGTGCCACCAGTGGTAACAGGGCATCGAACACCGGGGAGCTGTTTTTT.

The chain uses TRBV20-1 and TRBJ2-7, with unresolved D. Germline V gene lookup returns CDR1 DFQATT and CDR2 SNEGSKA (reference sequence). Between the trimmed V and J ends, which lost 5 bases and 3 bases, there was a span of 8 bases. This CDR3 contains 11 residues. The CDR3 DNA sequence: TGCAGTGCTGCCGACAACTACGAGCAGTACTTC. Translating it yields CSAADNYEQYF.

Points on this clone: The identical CDR3 is also encoded by other nucleotide sequences in the sample. The CDR3: CASSLSGGNNEQFF. In DNA, the CDR3 is TGTGCCAGCAGCTTAAGCGGGGGGAACAATGAGCAGTTCTTC. The V gene is TRBV7-2, the J gene TRBJ2-1; 9 bases match TRBD2. This CDR3 has 14 amino acids. Germline V gene sequence: CDR1 SGHTA, CDR2 FQGNSA. V trimming: 2 bases; J trimming: 5 bases; junction bases outside the gene matches: 1.

V gene TRBV7-8 combines with J gene TRBJ1-1; 8 bases are a match to TRBD1. V was clipped by 4 bases and J by 4 bases; unmatched bases: 8. CDR1 and CDR2 from the germline V gene are SGHVS and FQNEAQ. The CDR3 runs to 15 residues. CDR3 DNA: TGTGCCAGCAGCTCCGAACAGGGGGAGAGCACTGAAGCTTTCTTT. Protein product: CASSSEQGESTEAFF.

The chain has TRBV27 and TRBJ1-2, with D hard to call. The CDR3 totals 13 residues. Trimming took 3 bases from V and 4 from J, leaving 9 bases between them. Germline V gives CDR1 MNHEY, CDR2 SMNVEV (reference sequence). The CDR3 loop is CASSFAAGYGYTF. CDR3 coding DNA: TGTGCCAGCAGTTTCGCGGCGGGCTATGGCTACACCTTC.

This chain uses TRBV6-5 with TRBJ1-6; tentative D call: TRBD1 (5 bases). The CDR3 is 15 residues long. Trimming took 7 bases from V and 4 from J, leaving 14 bases between them. Germline CDR1 and CDR2: MNHEY and SVGAGI. CDR3 region: CASTPAGRYNSPLHF. In DNA form, the CDR3 reads TGTGCCAGCACCCCTGCGGGACGGTATAATTCACCCCTCCACTTT.

This sequence joins TRBV25-1 and TRBJ2-3; 8 nucleotides match TRBD1. In germline, CDR1 is MGHDK, CDR2 SYGVNS. The V and J ends lost 8 bases and 2 bases, in that order; junction bases with no gene match: 9. The CDR3 has 15 residues. CDR3 loop: CASAGQGLDTDTQYF. CDR3 nucleotide sequence: TGTGCCAGCGCCGGACAGGGTCTTGACACAGATACGCAGTATTTT.

This clone was seen only a few times. This chain joins TRBV6-2 or TRBV6-3 and TRBJ2-7; unclear D gene. The CDR3 extends over 14 amino acids. Trimming took 6 bases from V and 1 from J, leaving 13 bases between them. In germline, CDR1 is MNHEY, CDR2 SVGEGT. CDR3 DNA sequence: TGTGCCAGCAGCCCATCCAGGATTTCCTACGAGCAGTACTTC. Translated, it gives CASSPSRISYEQYF.

The V gene is TRBV6-5, the J gene TRBJ2-5, with D maybe TRBD2 (6 bases). The length of the CDR3 is 14 residues. The V gene's germline CDR1 is MNHEY and CDR2 SVGAGI. V lost 7 bases, J lost 5 bases, and 17 bases lay in between. DNA of the CDR3: TGTGCCAGCACCAATCCGGGGGAATGGGAGACCCAGTACTTC. This sequence encodes CASTNPGEWETQYF.

The chain links TRBV5-1 to TRBJ2-2, with a tentative D call TRBD1 (5 bases). Trimming took off 0 bases at V and 7 bases at J, with 10 bases between the two ends. Germline V gene lookup returns CDR1 SGHRS and CDR2 YFSETQ. This CDR3 spans 14 amino acids. The CDR3 sequence is CASSLEGASGELFF. The DNA of the CDR3 is TGCGCCAGCAGCTTGGAAGGGGCGAGCGGGGAGCTGTTTTTT.

The chain employs TRBV24-1 and TRBJ1-1, with D possibly being TRBD1 (6 bases). The V gene lost 4 bases and the J gene lost 3 bases, with 11 bases spanning the gap. CDR3 size: 14 residues. Germline V gene lookup returns CDR1 KGHDR and CDR2 SFDVKD. This CDR3 reads CATSEGRGDTEAFF. The CDR3 DNA reads TGTGCCACCAGTGAGGGGAGGGGGGACACTGAAGCTTTCTTT.

The chain combines TRBV3-1 (or the pseudogene TRBV3-2) with TRBJ1-6; TRBD1 matches 7 bases. Looked up from germline, CDR1 is LGHDT and CDR2 is YNNKEL (reference sequence). The CDR3 loop spans 14 amino acids. Trimming cost V 3 bases and J 5 bases; bases outside gene matches: 1. CDR3 in amino acids: CASSQTGNNSPLHF. The CDR3 bases are TGTGCCAGCAGCCAGACAGGGAATAATTCACCCCTCCACTTT.

The rearrangement joins TRBV2 to TRBJ1-2, with TRBD1 as a possible D gene (5 bases). Trimming cost V 4 bases and J 4 bases, with 16 bases left between them. The CDR3 contains 15 residues. Germline assignment: CDR1 SNHLY and CDR2 FYNNEI. This CDR3 reads CASSVVAGSSYGYTF. The CDR3 region has the DNA TGTGCCAGCAGTGTGGTGGCAGGGTCTAGCTATGGCTACACCTTC.

Remarks on this clone: Being one base from a much bigger clone, this may be a read error. The final CDR3 position lacks the conserved phenylalanine or tryptophan, pointing to a likely read error. This chain links TRBV5-1 with TRBJ1-6; 8 nucleotides align to TRBD1. Germline trimming cut 1 base from V and 0 bases from J; bases unmatched to any gene: 6. The CDR3 spans 18 residues. Germline V gene lookup returns CDR1 SGHRS and CDR2 YFSETQ. CDR3 sequence (DNA): TGCGCCAGCAGCTTGCGGTCAACAGGGGGCTCCTATAATTCACCCCTCCACCTT. It specifies CASSLRSTGGSYNSPLHL.

The chain uses TRBV19 and TRBJ1-2; weak D call: TRBD1 (5 bases). The germline V gene encodes CDR1 LNHDA and CDR2 SQIVND (reference sequence). V was clipped by 6 bases and J by 0 bases, with 17 bases between them. The CDR3 consists of 16 residues. The CDR3 DNA reads TGTGCCAGTAGCTCCCCGTCGGACACAGCTAACTATGGCTACACCTTC. This codes for CASSSPSDTANYGYTF.

The J gene is TRBJ1-2, the V gene TRBV5-4; D perhaps matches TRBD1 (5 bases). Between the trimmed V and J ends, which lost 5 bases and 0 bases, there was a span of 14 bases. This CDR3 contains 15 residues. Looked up from germline, CDR1 is SGHNT and CDR2 is YYREEE (reference sequence). The CDR3 loop reads CASSRGGASNYGYTF. In DNA form, the CDR3 reads TGTGCCAGCAGTCGGGGGGGTGCGTCTAACTATGGCTACACCTTC.

The chain couples TRBV18 to TRBJ1-1, with D possibly being TRBD1 (5 bases). This CDR3 is 14 amino acids long. V gave up 3 bases and J gave up 1 base, with 9 bases separating them. Germline lookup yields CDR1 KGHSH and CDR2 LQKENI. This CDR3 reads CASSPTQANTEAFF. CDR3 bases: TGTGCCAGCTCACCTACACAGGCGAACACTGAAGCTTTCTTT.

The genes are TRBV5-1 and TRBJ1-2; TRBD1 matches 12 bases. The V and J ends lost 4 bases and 7 bases, in that order; junction bases with no gene match: 11. CDR3 size: 16 residues. CDR1 is SGHRS, CDR2 YFSETQ, per germline. The CDR3 here is CASSLGQGARSLGYTF. The CDR3 DNA reads as TGCGCCAGCAGCCTGGGACAGGGGGCGCGGTCGCTTGGCTACACCTTC.

The chain joins TRBV19 to TRBJ2-3, with TRBD2 identical over 7 bases. This CDR3 has 13 amino acids. Germline V gene data show CDR1 as LNHDA and CDR2 as SQIVND (reference sequence). V gave up 4 bases and J gave up 5 bases; unmatched junction bases: 3. The CDR3 protein is CASSSGGGDTQYF. The CDR3 DNA sequence: TGTGCCAGTAGTAGCGGGGGAGGAGATACGCAGTATTTT.

Only one count was recorded for this clone. In DNA, the CDR3 is TGTGCCAGCAGCCAAGGCTCGACCGGGGGATCCTACAATGAGCAGTTCTTC. Protein sequence: CASSQGSTGGSYNEQFF. V is TRBV4-2 and J is TRBJ2-1; a possible D gene is TRBD2 (6 bases). The CDR3 consists of 17 residues. Germline V gene lookup returns CDR1 LGHNA and CDR2 YNFKEQ. Trimming took 1 base from V and 1 from J, leaving 14 bases between them.

This clone has only one observation. The chain carries TRBV12-5 and TRBJ2-1; 7 bases line up with TRBD2. In germline, CDR1 is LGHNT, CDR2 FRNRAP. The ends lost 1 base at V and 2 bases at J; junction bases unmatched: 5. The CDR3 extends over 16 amino acids. The CDR3 DNA reads TGTGCTAGTGGTTTGGCACCTAGCGGAGCCTACAATGAGCAGTTCTTC. This codes for CASGLAPSGAYNEQFF.